Listed here are 28 T cell receptor beta chains from one sample, sequenced in a study of early T cells in non-severe SARS-CoV-2 infection. TCRdb independently ran MiXCR on the 5' RACE reads; one entry per CDR3 protein. Altogether some 58,000 distinct CDR3 sequences are present, approximately 14% being singletons, with the ten largest covering about 4%. What was sequenced was whole blood. The receptor set was obtained from an adult who was a healthcare worker with PCR-confirmed SARS-CoV-2 infection or an uninfected control (not recorded which).

The chain joins TRBV20-1 to TRBJ2-3; no definite D call. The V and J ends lost 2 bases and 4 bases respectively, with 7 bases between them. CDR1 DFQATT and CDR2 SNEGSKA come from the germline V gene (reference sequence). The length of the CDR3 is 12 residues. The CDR3 spells CSARMPADTQYF. The DNA of the CDR3 is TGCAGTGCTAGAATGCCGGCAGATACGCAGTATTTT.

This clonotype has just a few counts. The chain links TRBV10-3 to TRBJ1-6; 8 positions agree with TRBD1. The CDR3 sequence is 16 residues long. With V trimmed by 6 bases and J by 7 bases, 11 bases remained unmatched. Germline lookup yields CDR1 ENHRY and CDR2 SYGVKD. CDR3: CAISPQQTGANSPLHF. CDR3 nucleotide sequence: TGTGCCATCAGCCCGCAGCAGACAGGGGCAAATTCACCCCTCCACTTT.

This clonotype was counted at least ten times. This chain joins TRBV6-2 or TRBV6-3 and TRBJ2-6, with 8 positions matching TRBD1. The CDR3 covers 18 residues. V was clipped by 0 bases and J by 0 bases; unmatched bases: 4. Germline-derived CDR1 and CDR2 are MNHEY and SVGEGT. Here the CDR3 reads CASSYSGTGLSGANVLTF. The CDR3 nucleotides are TGTGCCAGCAGTTACTCCGGGACAGGCCTCTCTGGGGCCAACGTCCTGACTTTC.

This clonotype appeared many times. The V and J genes are TRBV14 and TRBJ1-1; TRBD1 might be the D (6 bases). Germline values: CDR1 SGHDN, CDR2 FVKESK. The CDR3 has 14 amino acids. The V end was cut by 0 bases, the J end by 5 bases, with 10 bases between. CDR3 coding DNA: TGTGCCAGCAGCCAAGATCGAGGGGGAACTGAAGCTTTCTTT. It yields the protein CASSQDRGGTEAFF.

The rearrangement uses TRBV15 and TRBJ2-3, with TRBD2 matching over 9 bases. V lost 6 bases and J lost 2; bases outside the gene matches: 12. The CDR3 is 17 amino acids. Germline CDR1 LNHNV, CDR2 YYDKDF (reference sequence). CDR3 DNA sequence: TGTGCCACCAGTCCCGATCTAGCGGGGTTAAACACAGATACGCAGTATTTT. Translation gives CATSPDLAGLNTDTQYF. The whole variable domain, filled in from reference TRBV15 and TRBJ2-3, reads DAMVIQNPRYQVTQFGKPVTLSCSQTLNHNVMYWYQQKSSQAPKLLFHYYDKDFNNEADTPDNFQSRRPNTSFCFLDIRSPGLGDTAMYLCATSPDLAGLNTDTQYFGPGTRLTVL.

Many counts were recorded for this clonotype. V gene TRBV10-3 combines with J gene TRBJ1-4; D is undetermined. This CDR3 region has 14 residues. The V end was cut by 0 bases, the J end by 8 bases, with 10 bases between. Germline assignment: CDR1 ENHRY and CDR2 SYGVKD. CDR3: CAISESGTSEKLFF. The CDR3, as DNA: TGTGCCATCAGTGAGTCCGGCACCTCGGAAAAACTGTTTTTT.

The chain uses TRBV10-3 and TRBJ1-2; D remains unclear. Germline CDR1 is ENHRY and CDR2 is SYGVKD. The CDR3 covers 16 residues. V lost 0 bases, J lost 2 bases, and 13 bases lay in between. CDR3 nucleotides: TGTGCCATCAGTGAGTCATCGGGCAGCATGAACTATGGCTACACCTTC. Its translation: CAISESSGSMNYGYTF.

This clonotype was picked up many times. The chain carries TRBV7-8 and TRBJ2-3, with 10 bases that match TRBD1. The J segment lost 6 bases and the V segment lost 1 base, leaving 7 bases of the junction unmatched. This CDR3 contains 16 residues. CDR1 and CDR2 from the germline V gene are SGHVS and FQNEAQ. CDR3 region: CASSLGGTGVADTQYF. The CDR3 coding sequence is TGTGCCAGCAGCTTAGGCGGGACAGGGGTCGCGGATACGCAGTATTTT. Full variable domain (missing parts from reference TRBV7-8 and TRBJ2-3): GAGVSQSPRYKVAKRGQDVALRCDPISGHVSLFWYQQALGQGPEFLTYFQNEAQLDKSGLPSDRFFAERPEGSVSTLKIQRTQQEDSAVYLCASSLGGTGVADTQYFGPGTRLTVL.

This clonotype occurred a few times. The chain carries TRBV19 and TRBJ1-4; D unclear. This CDR3 contains 13 residues. The germline CDR1 and CDR2 sequences are LNHDA and SQIVND (reference sequence). V lost 7 bases and J 1 base, leaving 7 bases between the germline ends. CDR3 loop: CASIDGTNEKLFF. Here the CDR3 DNA reads TGTGCCAGTATCGACGGAACTAATGAAAAACTGTTTTTT.

This clonotype was observed at least ten times. The genes are TRBV29-1 and TRBJ2-1; D remains unclear. Deletions cut 4 bases from V and 0 bases from J, with 13 bases between. This CDR3 is built from 15 residues. Germline V gene data show CDR1 as SQVTM and CDR2 as ANQGSEA. CDR3 amino acids: CSVALGFRSYNEQFF. The CDR3 DNA is TGCAGCGTTGCTCTTGGATTCCGCTCCTACAATGAGCAGTTCTTC.

The rearrangement joins TRBV29-1 to TRBJ2-3, with 8 bases matching TRBD1. Germline values: CDR1 SQVTM, CDR2 ANQGSEA. With 0 bases clipped from V and 2 bases from J, the junction kept 7 bases outside the gene matches. The CDR3 contains 16 residues. The chain's CDR3 is CSVEDLMDRATDTQYF. As DNA, the CDR3 is TGCAGCGTTGAAGACCTGATGGACAGGGCCACAGATACGCAGTATTTT.

The rearrangement uses TRBV6-5 and TRBJ2-3; TRBD1 agrees at 7 bases. The V segment lost 4 bases and the J segment 2 bases; nucleotides outside the gene matches: 6. The CDR3 contains 15 residues. Germline V lookup: CDR1 MNHEY, CDR2 SVGAGI. The CDR3 nucleotides read TGTGCCAGCAGTTGGGACAGTGCCTACACAGATACGCAGTATTTT. Protein: CASSWDSAYTDTQYF.

The sample holds many counts of this clonotype. This chain uses TRBV11-2 with TRBJ2-7; the match to TRBD2 covers 7 bases. Germline values: CDR1 SGHAT, CDR2 FQNNGV. The V gene end was trimmed by 5 bases and the J gene end by 1 base; junction bases not matched to a gene: 8. The CDR3 extends over 15 amino acids. The CDR3 here is CASSPGAGPSYEQYF. The CDR3, as DNA: TGTGCCAGCAGCCCGGGAGCGGGACCATCCTACGAGCAGTACTTC.

The table lists this clonotype with a few counts. The chain has TRBV10-3 and TRBJ2-5; 11 nucleotides line up with TRBD1. V was clipped by 6 bases and J by 5 bases; unmatched bases: 5. The CDR3 is 14 amino acids. From germline, CDR1 is ENHRY and CDR2 SYGVKD. CDR3 residues: CAIRGTGGPETQYF. CDR3 nucleotide sequence: TGTGCCATCAGGGGGACAGGGGGACCCGAGACCCAGTACTTC.

This clonotype was recorded at least ten times. The V call is TRBV5-1, the J call TRBJ1-2; 8 bases match TRBD1. J was trimmed by 4 bases and V by 4 bases; bases with no gene match: 6. The CDR3 extends over 14 amino acids. Germline assignment: CDR1 SGHRS and CDR2 YFSETQ. The CDR3 coding sequence is TGCGCCAGCAGCCCTGACAGGGGTACCTATGGCTACACCTTC. Protein sequence: CASSPDRGTYGYTF.

V gene TRBV27 combines with J gene TRBJ1-1; 9 nucleotides align to TRBD1. Germline V CDR1 and CDR2: MNHEY, SMNVEV (reference sequence). The length of the CDR3 is 15 residues. The J segment lost 1 base and the V segment lost 4 bases, leaving 4 bases of the junction unmatched. The CDR3 here is CASSSGQGPNTEAFF. CDR3 bases: TGTGCCAGCAGTTCGGGACAGGGACCGAACACTGAAGCTTTCTTT.

This clonotype was detected only a few times. The chain combines TRBV9 with TRBJ2-5, with D hard to call. Trimming took off 1 base at V and 5 bases at J, with 9 bases between the two ends. The CDR3 has 13 amino acids. Germline assignment: CDR1 SGDLS and CDR2 YYNGEE. The CDR3 sequence: CASSVMSGETQYF. For the CDR3, the DNA is TGTGCCAGCAGCGTAATGTCCGGGGAGACCCAGTACTTC.

This clonotype was seen a handful of times. The chain joins TRBV12-3 or TRBV12-4 to TRBJ1-6; no firm D call. Trimming cost V 1 base and J 4 bases, with 5 bases left between them. The CDR3 contains 14 residues. The CDR3 DNA sequence: TGTGCCAGCAGTTTAGTAACATATAATTCACCCCTCCACTTT. It translates to CASSLVTYNSPLHF.

This clonotype occurred many times. The V and J genes are TRBV7-9 and TRBJ2-5; tentative D call: TRBD2 (5 bases). Germline V CDR1 and CDR2: SEHNR, FQNEAQ (reference sequence). Trimming pared 5 bases from V and 1 base from J, leaving 11 bases between. This CDR3 is 14 amino acids long. The CDR3 spells CASSANGLQETQYF. CDR3 sequence (DNA): TGTGCCAGCAGCGCGAACGGACTCCAAGAGACCCAGTACTTC.

Only a few counts were recorded for this clonotype. The CDR3 protein is CASSSTSGGGHEQFF. In DNA form, the CDR3 reads TGTGCCAGCAGTTCGACTAGCGGGGGAGGGCATGAGCAGTTCTTC. J is TRBJ2-1 and V is TRBV6-2 or TRBV6-3; 12 nucleotides line up with TRBD2. This CDR3 is 15 amino acids long. Unmatched junction bases numbered 6, after V lost 4 bases and J lost 8 bases. Germline V CDR1 and CDR2: MNHEY, SVGEGT.

This clonotype was seen many times. This chain joins TRBV29-1 and TRBJ2-7, with D uncertain. CDR3 size: 12 residues. V lost 1 base to trimming and J lost 2 bases, with 6 bases between them. From germline, CDR1 is SQVTM and CDR2 ANQGSEA. The CDR3 bases are TGCAGCGTTGAAGTCAGCCCCTACGAGCAGTACTTC. Translation: CSVEVSPYEQYF.

The V call is TRBV29-1, the J call TRBJ2-7; tentatively, D is TRBD1 (5 bases). V lost 4 bases and J 2 bases, leaving 12 bases between the germline ends. This CDR3 region has 13 residues. Germline-derived CDR1 and CDR2 are SQVTM and ANQGSEA. CDR3 amino acids: CSVAPGAAYEQYF. In nucleotides, the CDR3 is TGCAGCGTTGCCCCTGGGGCTGCCTACGAGCAGTACTTC.

The genes are TRBV4-2 and TRBJ2-1, with 13 bases lining up with TRBD2. CDR3 length: 17 residues. Looked up from germline, CDR1 is LGHNA and CDR2 is YNFKEQ. With 1 base clipped from V and 8 bases from J, the junction kept 8 bases outside the gene matches. The CDR3 is CASSQGRTSGGAYEQFF. In DNA, the CDR3 is TGTGCCAGCAGCCAAGGACGCACTAGCGGGGGGGCCTATGAGCAGTTCTTC.

The chain has TRBV29-1 and TRBJ2-7, with 8 bases aligning to TRBD1. V was pared by 7 bases and J by 0 bases, with 2 bases of the junction left unmatched. CDR1 is SQVTM, CDR2 ANQGSEA, per germline. This CDR3 has 12 amino acids. The CDR3 bases are TGCAGCGCAGGACAGGGCTCCTACGAGCAGTACTTC. Translated: CSAGQGSYEQYF.

This clonotype has more than one count but fewer than ten. The V call is TRBV18, the J call TRBJ1-1, with D possibly TRBD1 on 6 matching bases. V was pared by 4 bases and J by 2 bases, with 11 bases between. This CDR3 spans 14 amino acids. Germline CDR1 KGHSH, CDR2 LQKENI. The CDR3 here is CASSLTGINTEAFF. CDR3 coding DNA: TGTGCCAGCTCACTGACAGGCATTAACACTGAAGCTTTCTTT.

The table lists this clonotype with a few counts. V usage is TRBV11-2 and J usage is TRBJ1-3; TRBD1 agrees at 8 bases. The ends lost 5 bases at V and 12 bases at J; junction bases unmatched: 12. Germline V gives CDR1 SGHAT, CDR2 FQNNGV. The CDR3 has 14 amino acids. Written as DNA, the CDR3 is TGTGCCAGCAGCCCGGGGACAGGAACGGGAAGCATATATTTT. Protein product: CASSPGTGTGSIYF.

The genes are TRBV10-1 and TRBJ2-2; D unclear. The germline V and J ends were trimmed by 5 bases and 2 bases, with 3 bases remaining between them. The CDR3 runs to 12 residues. Germline V gives CDR1 WNHNN, CDR2 SYGVQD (reference sequence). CDR3 sequence: CASSINTGELFF. CDR3 nucleotides: TGCGCCAGCAGTATTAACACCGGGGAGCTGTTTTTT.

This clonotype was counted between two and nine times. The chain employs TRBV3-1 and TRBJ1-1; a possible D gene is TRBD1 (6 bases). This CDR3 comprises 15 residues. V gave up 4 bases and J gave up 5 bases, with 17 bases separating them. Germline V gene sequence: CDR1 LGHDT, CDR2 YNNKEL (reference sequence). The CDR3 DNA reads as TGTGCCAGCAGCCGACAGGACACCCGAACAACTGAAGCTTTCTTT. Translating gives CASSRQDTRTTEAFF.